This entry is about one TCR beta chain. The source of the sample is a study of T cells after yellow fever vaccination. The TCR cDNA carried a universal primer site and UMIs from 5'RACE template switching. TCRdb reprocessed the 5' RACE reads with MiXCR, giving one entry per CDR3 protein. This repertoire shows approximately 510,000 distinct CDR3 sequences, 20% to 25% found once; its top ten account for about 16%. J lost 2 bases, V lost 6 bases, and 9 bases had no gene match. The CDR3 extends over 15 amino acids. Germline CDR1 and CDR2: MNHNS and SASEGT. The sequences come from PBMCs, collected less than 25 days after the first yellow fever vaccination. The genes are TRBV6-1 and TRBJ1-2; 7 bases fit TRBD1. The clonotype comes from a man aged 18 to 30 who received the YFV17D yellow fever vaccine. The CDR3 coding sequence is TGTGCCAGCAGCAGAGTACAGGGGACCAACTATGGCTACACCTTC. It yields the protein CASSRVQGTNYGYTF.